This TCR beta chain emerged from a study of graft-versus-host responses after intestinal transplantation. Sequencing was performed with immunoSEQ multiplex PCR; in TCRdb, only in-frame clones are kept and a portion is missing. The repertoire holds about 120,000 clones, with approximately 95% as singletons. Points on this clone: What it recognizes is unknown.

From germline, CDR1 is ENHRY and CDR2 SYGVKD. CDR3 size: 18 residues. V shed 3 bases and J 0 bases; nucleotides not matched to a gene: 10. The TCR originated in a human donor who received an intestinal transplant. V and J are TRBV10-3 and TRBJ2-4, with 8 bases identical to TRBD1. The sample consisted of unstimulated CD8+ T cells sorted from spleen or lymph node cells, taken before intestinal transplant. The CDR3 DNA is TGTGCCATCAGTGAAACGGTTGGACAGGGACTAGCCAAAAACATTCAGTACTTC. It codes for CAISETVGQGLAKNIQYF.